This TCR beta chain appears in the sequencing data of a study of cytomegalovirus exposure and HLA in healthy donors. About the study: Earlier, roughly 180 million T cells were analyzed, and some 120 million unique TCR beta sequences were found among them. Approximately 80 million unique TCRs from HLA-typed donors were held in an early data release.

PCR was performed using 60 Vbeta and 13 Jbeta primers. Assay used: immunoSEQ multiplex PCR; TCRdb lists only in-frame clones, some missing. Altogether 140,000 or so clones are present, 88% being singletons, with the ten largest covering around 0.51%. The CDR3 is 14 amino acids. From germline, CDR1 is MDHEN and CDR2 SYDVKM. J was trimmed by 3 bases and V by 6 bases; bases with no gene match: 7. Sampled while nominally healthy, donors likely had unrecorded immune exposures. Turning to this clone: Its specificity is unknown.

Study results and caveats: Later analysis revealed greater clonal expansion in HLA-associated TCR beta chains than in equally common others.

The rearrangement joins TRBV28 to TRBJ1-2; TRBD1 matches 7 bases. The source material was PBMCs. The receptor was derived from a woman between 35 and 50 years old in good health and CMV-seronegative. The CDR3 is CASSTPGQDYGYTF. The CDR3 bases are TGTGCCAGCAGCACACCTGGACAGGACTATGGCTACACCTTC.